What follows are 30 T cell receptor beta chains derived from one specimen sequenced in a study of blood T cell repertoires in COVID-19. Sequenced by immunoSEQ multiplex PCR; TCRdb stores in-frame clones only, minus some. The table includes roughly 250,000 clones, 75% to 90% detected once. The specimen sequenced was peripheral blood. All receptors come from a human donor in a cohort sampled during active COVID-19.

The chain recombines TRBV4-3 with TRBJ1-2; D gene uncertain. The germline V and J ends were trimmed by 0 bases and 5 bases, with 7 bases remaining between them. In germline, CDR1 is LGHNA, CDR2 YSLEER. The CDR3 consists of 13 residues. The CDR3 DNA reads TGCGCCAGCAGCCAAGATACAGTTTATGGCTACACCTTC. Protein: CASSQDTVYGYTF.

The chain uses TRBV27 and TRBJ2-7; 7 bases are shared with TRBD2. This CDR3 has 16 residues. Germline assignment: CDR1 MNHEY and CDR2 SMNVEV (reference sequence). Unmatched junction bases numbered 8, after V lost 3 bases and J lost 0 bases. The CDR3 loop is CASSLGPGDYSYEQYF. The CDR3 DNA is TGTGCCAGCAGTTTGGGCCCTGGGGACTACTCCTACGAGCAGTACTTC.

The chain employs TRBV18 and TRBJ2-6; 7 bases align to TRBD1. This CDR3 is 17 amino acids long. The junction had 7 bases not matched to a gene; V was cut back by 1 base and J by 4 bases. The germline V gene has CDR1 KGHSH and CDR2 LQKENI. Here the CDR3 DNA reads TGTGCCAGCTCACCACGAGAGGGGGCAGGAGGGGCCAACGTCCTGACTTTC. Translating it yields CASSPREGAGGANVLTF.

This chain links TRBV4-2 with TRBJ2-2; TRBD1 matches 8 bases. CDR3 length equals 17 residues. Germline-derived CDR1 and CDR2 are LGHNA and YNFKEQ. Trimming at V came to 4 bases and at J to 3 bases, leaving 10 bases not matched to a gene. The CDR3 protein is CASSREGRGRDTGELFF. CDR3 coding DNA: TGTGCCAGCAGCCGAGAGGGCAGGGGGCGGGACACCGGGGAGCTGTTTTTT.

The rearrangement uses TRBV19 and TRBJ1-2; no clear D. Germline CDR1 reads LNHDA; CDR2 reads SQIVND (reference sequence). V was pared by 10 bases and J by 3 bases, with 6 bases between. CDR3 length equals 10 residues. As DNA, the CDR3 is TGTGCCACCCATTACTATGGCTACACCTTC. Translation: CATHYYGYTF.

This clone came up a few times. This sequence joins TRBV11-1 and TRBJ1-1; the D gene is possibly TRBD1 (5 bases). The CDR3 is made up of 13 amino acids. V lost 5 bases, J lost 1 base, and 8 bases lay in between. Germline CDR1 reads SGHAT; CDR2 reads FQDESV (reference sequence). The chain's CDR3 is CASSPRENTEAFF. CDR3 bases: TGTGCCAGCAGCCCCAGGGAGAACACTGAAGCTTTCTTT.

The chain carries TRBV27 and TRBJ1-1; 7 bases are a match to TRBD1. CDR3 length equals 14 residues. From germline, CDR1 is MNHEY and CDR2 SMNVEV (reference sequence). After removal of 4 bases from V and 3 bases from J, the junction contained 5 bases not matched to a gene. CDR3 DNA sequence: TGTGCCAGCAGTTCGACAGGGTATTACACTGAAGCTTTCTTT. Translating it yields CASSSTGYYTEAFF.

J is TRBJ2-1 and V is TRBV5-1; no clear D. The CDR3 is 15 residues long. With 2 bases removed from V and 4 bases from J, the gap between germline ends came to 13 bases. The germline V gene encodes CDR1 SGHRS and CDR2 YFSETQ. The CDR3 DNA reads as TGCGCCAGCAGCTTAGCAATTAACAGATACAATGAGCAGTTCTTC. Translating gives CASSLAINRYNEQFF. Combining the CDR3 with reference TRBV5-1 and TRBJ2-1 gives the whole variable domain KAGVTQTPRYLIKTRGQQVTLSCSPISGHRSVSWYQQTPGQGLQFLFEYFSETQRNKGNFPGRFSGRQFSNSRSEMNVSTLELGDSALYLCASSLAINRYNEQFFGPGTRLTVL.

This sequence joins TRBV6-2 or TRBV6-3 and TRBJ1-1, with a tentative D call TRBD1 (6 bases). This CDR3 spans 13 amino acids. CDR1 and CDR2 from the germline V gene are MNHEY and SVGEGT. V lost 4 bases and J 9 bases, leaving 15 bases between the germline ends. The CDR3 is CASSFMNRDKAFF. As DNA, the CDR3 is TGTGCCAGCAGTTTCATGAACCGGGACAAAGCTTTCTTT.

This clone came up a few times. The gene calls are TRBV21-1 and TRBJ2-1; the table's D gene call, TRBD2, was not cross checked with the DNA. TRBV21-1 represents a pseudogene. This CDR3 contains 17 residues. The CDR3 loop is CASSKGGSGSSYNEQFF. CDR3 coding DNA: TGTGCCAGCAGCAAGGGGGGTAGCGGGAGCTCCTACAATGAGCAGTTCTTC.

The rearrangement links TRBV28 to TRBJ1-5; 8 nucleotides match TRBD1. The junction had 14 bases not matched to a gene; V was cut back by 6 bases and J by 4 bases. The CDR3 has 17 residues. Germline V gene sequence: CDR1 MDHEN, CDR2 SYDVKM. The CDR3: CASRTRSGDRRNQPQHF. DNA of the CDR3: TGTGCCAGCAGGACGAGATCCGGGGACAGGCGAAATCAGCCCCAGCATTTT. The full variable domain, with the rest looked up from reference TRBV28 and TRBJ1-5, is DVKVTQSSRYLVKRTGEKVFLECVQDMDHENMFWYRQDPGLGLRLIYFSYDVKMKEKGDIPEGYSVSREKKERFSLILESASTNQTSMYLCASRTRSGDRRNQPQHFGDGTRLSIL.

V gene TRBV24-1 combines with J gene TRBJ2-5; D may be TRBD2 (5 bases). This CDR3 is 18 amino acids long. From germline, CDR1 is KGHDR and CDR2 SFDVKD. V shed 0 bases and J shed 0 bases, with 16 bases lying between them. For the CDR3, the DNA is TGTGCCACCAGTGATTTGCTTCGGGGAGAGATGTACCAAGAGACCCAGTACTTC. Translated: CATSDLLRGEMYQETQYF.

This chain connects TRBV10-3 to TRBJ2-2, with 9 bases identical to TRBD2. Germline V gene lookup returns CDR1 ENHRY and CDR2 SYGVKD. The CDR3 totals 16 residues. Trimming took 3 bases from V and 4 from J; bases not matched to a gene: 6. DNA for the CDR3: TGTGCCATCAGTGATCAAGGCGGGAGGGCCACCGGGGAGCTGTTTTTT. Protein sequence: CAISDQGGRATGELFF.

The chain links TRBV7-3 to TRBJ2-1, with TRBD2 matching 12 bases. J was trimmed by 9 bases and V by 5 bases; bases with no gene match: 17. Germline CDR1 reads SGHTA; CDR2 reads FQGTGA. The CDR3 length is 18 residues. This CDR3 reads CASSPWGTSGPRSGEQFF. In DNA form, the CDR3 reads TGTGCCAGCAGCCCTTGGGGGACTAGCGGGCCGCGGAGCGGTGAGCAGTTCTTC.

The DNA for the CDR3 is TGTGCCAGCAGAAAATCTAGCGGGGTTCACAATGAGCAGTTCTTC. Encoded protein: CASRKSSGVHNEQFF. The genes are TRBV6-4 and TRBJ2-1; TRBD2 matches at 9 bases. The CDR3 totals 15 residues. Germline loops: CDR1 MRHNA, CDR2 SNTAGT. V dropped 6 bases and J dropped 5; count of bases not matched to a gene: 8.

The chain has TRBV7-2 and TRBJ1-3; no clear D gene. The V end was cut by 4 bases, the J end by 5 bases, with 15 bases between. The CDR3 spans 15 residues. Germline loops: CDR1 SGHTA, CDR2 FQGNSA. CDR3 protein: CASSSRGDRRNTIYF. DNA of the CDR3: TGTGCCAGCAGCTCTCGCGGGGATAGGAGAAACACCATATATTTT.

The chain combines TRBV6-4 with TRBJ1-4, with 12 bases fitting TRBD1. The germline V gene encodes CDR1 MRHNA and CDR2 SNTAGT. CDR3 length: 16 residues. With V trimmed by 3 bases and J by 8 bases, 7 bases remained unmatched. Here the CDR3 DNA reads TGTGCCAGCAGTGAAAAGGGGACAGGGGGCAACGAAAAACTGTTTTTT. It is translated as CASSEKGTGGNEKLFF.

The rearrangement links TRBV11-2 to TRBJ2-1, with 10 bases lining up with TRBD2. The CDR3 extends over 16 amino acids. After removal of 1 base from V and 6 bases from J, the junction contained 6 bases not matched to a gene. Germline V gives CDR1 SGHAT, CDR2 FQNNGV. The DNA for the CDR3 is TGTGCCAGCAGCTTAGCTAGCGGGAGTGTGGGCAATGAGCAGTTCTTC. Translation: CASSLASGSVGNEQFF.

The chain joins TRBV4-1 to TRBJ1-4; TRBD1 is a possible D gene (5 bases). V lost 1 base and J lost 7, with 13 bases in between. This CDR3 region has 15 residues. Germline-derived CDR1 and CDR2 are MGHRA and YSYEKL. DNA of the CDR3: TGCGCCAGCAGCCAAGTCCCAGGGTGGTTTGAAAAACTGTTTTTT. This sequence encodes CASSQVPGWFEKLFF.

This chain joins TRBV9 and TRBJ1-5; D is ambiguous. Germline V CDR1 and CDR2: SGDLS, YYNGEE. V lost 1 base to trimming and J lost 0 bases, with 20 bases between them. This CDR3 comprises 19 residues. The CDR3 loop reads CASSVKLIQRIYSNQPQHF. CDR3 DNA: TGTGCCAGCAGCGTAAAGCTAATCCAGCGAATTTATAGCAATCAGCCCCAGCATTTT.

The chain carries TRBV12-3 or TRBV12-4 and TRBJ1-2, with 7 nucleotides matching TRBD1. J was trimmed by 6 bases and V by 5 bases; bases with no gene match: 6. The CDR3 sequence is 13 residues long. CDR3 protein: CASSPGTVNGYTF. The CDR3 region has the DNA TGTGCCAGCAGTCCCGGGACAGTAAATGGCTACACCTTC.

V gene TRBV2 combines with J gene TRBJ2-7, with a tentative D call TRBD2 (5 bases). Per germline, CDR1 SNHLY and CDR2 FYNNEI. There are 14 residues in the CDR3. V gave up 6 bases and J gave up 3 bases, with 15 bases separating them. The CDR3 sequence is CASRRGQSNYEQYF. The CDR3 coding sequence is TGTGCCAGCAGGAGAGGGCAGTCGAACTACGAGCAGTACTTC.

The genes are TRBV10-2 and TRBJ2-1; tentative D call: TRBD2 (5 bases). Germline assignment: CDR1 WSHSY and CDR2 SAAADI. The CDR3 totals 13 residues. Trimming took 8 bases from V and 6 from J, leaving 14 bases between them. CDR3 protein: CASHGVTVNEQFF. The DNA for the CDR3 is TGCGCCAGCCACGGGGTTACGGTCAATGAGCAGTTCTTC.

The CDR3 is CASSQELQGPTGNTIYF. CDR3 nucleotides: TGCGCCAGCAGCCAAGAATTACAGGGACCAACTGGAAACACCATATATTTT. The chain employs TRBV4-1 and TRBJ1-3, with D perhaps TRBD1 (6 bases). This CDR3 region has 17 residues. Trimming left V 0 bases short and J 2 bases short, with 14 bases between. Germline loops: CDR1 MGHRA, CDR2 YSYEKL.

The V call is TRBV5-4, the J call TRBJ1-1; no clear D gene. The ends were cut back, 4 bases at V and 1 base at J, with 8 bases in the middle. Germline CDR1 is SGHNT and CDR2 is YYREEE (reference sequence). The CDR3 runs to 13 residues. CDR3 sequence (DNA): TGTGCCAGCAGCCGGGAGGGGAACACTGAAGCTTTCTTT. Amino acids: CASSREGNTEAFF.

This chain uses TRBV15 with TRBJ2-7, with 8 nucleotides matching TRBD1. The CDR3 has 13 amino acids. Trimming took 3 bases from V and 4 from J; bases not matched to a gene: 2. From germline, CDR1 is LNHNV and CDR2 YYDKDF (reference sequence). The CDR3 region is CATSRGDRYEQYF. As DNA, the CDR3 is TGTGCCACCAGCAGGGGGGACAGGTACGAGCAGTACTTC.

The genes are TRBV13 and TRBJ2-1; possible D gene TRBD2, 5 bases. Germline V gene data show CDR1 as PRHDT and CDR2 as FYEKMQ (reference sequence). The CDR3 spans 15 residues. V gave up 6 bases and J gave up 4 bases, with 16 bases separating them. The CDR3 region has the DNA TGTGCCAGCAGGGTGAGGGAGTCCCCATACAATGAGCAGTTCTTC. This gives the protein CASRVRESPYNEQFF.

The chain combines TRBV12-3 or TRBV12-4 with TRBJ2-2; D unclear. Trimming removed 3 bases from V and 1 base from J, with 3 bases in between. This CDR3 region has 13 residues. Written as DNA, the CDR3 is TGTGCCAGCAGTTTTCGGAACACCGGGGAGCTGTTTTTT. Amino acids: CASSFRNTGELFF.

This clone was picked up one time. This chain links TRBV9 with TRBJ1-1; possible D gene TRBD1, 5 bases. Trimming left V 5 bases short and J 2 bases short, with 16 bases between. The CDR3 consists of 15 residues. CDR1 SGDLS and CDR2 YYNGEE come from the germline V gene. The CDR3 loop is CASRPGGSRNTEAFF. CDR3 DNA: TGTGCCAGCAGGCCCGGGGGGAGTCGTAACACTGAAGCTTTCTTT.

This clone has a single count. This chain joins TRBV5-6 and TRBJ1-4, with TRBD1 matching over 7 bases. Germline lookup yields CDR1 SGHDT and CDR2 YYEEEE. The V gene end was trimmed by 4 bases and the J gene end by 7 bases; junction bases not matched to a gene: 1. This CDR3 region has 12 residues. CDR3 DNA: TGTGCCAGCAGCGGGACAGCTGAAAAACTGTTTTTT. This encodes CASSGTAEKLFF.